The 25 T cell receptor beta chains given below trace back to one sample, sequenced in a study of blood T cell repertoires in COVID-19. Only in-frame clones appear in the TCRdb table, and some are missing; sequencing was by immunoSEQ multiplex PCR. In the table there are approximately 220,000 clones, around 82% of which are singletons. Sample: PBMCs or T cells enriched from blood (not recorded which). Receptors originate from a woman between 50 and 59 years old who had been exposed to COVID-19.

J is TRBJ1-6 and V is TRBV5-5; 8 bases align to TRBD1. With V trimmed by 0 bases and J by 9 bases, 5 bases remained unmatched. The CDR3 sequence is 15 residues long. From germline, CDR1 is SGHKS and CDR2 YYEKEE (reference sequence). The CDR3 protein is CASSLGTGSGSPLHF. In DNA, the CDR3 is TGTGCCAGCAGCTTGGGGACAGGGAGCGGTTCACCCCTCCACTTT.

This chain connects TRBV15 to TRBJ1-1; perhaps TRBD1 as D (6 bases). V was shortened by 0 bases and J by 1 base, with 12 bases between the two germline ends. The CDR3 is made up of 16 amino acids. Germline-derived CDR1 and CDR2 are LNHNV and YYDKDF (reference sequence). CDR3: CATSREIRGANTEAFF. The CDR3 DNA is TGTGCCACCAGCAGAGAAATCAGGGGTGCGAACACTGAAGCTTTCTTT.

The rearrangement uses TRBV7-6 and TRBJ2-7; 8 positions agree with TRBD1. Trimming took 5 bases from V and 2 from J; bases not matched to a gene: 11. Germline lookup yields CDR1 SGHVS and CDR2 FNYEAQ. This CDR3 comprises 16 residues. CDR3 coding DNA: TGTGCCAGCAGCCCCGAGAGGACAGGGAAACCCTACGAGCAGTACTTC. Translation: CASSPERTGKPYEQYF.

This chain's CDR3 is CASSPLGTGREAFF. The CDR3 region has the DNA TGTGCCAGTAGTCCACTCGGGACAGGGCGTGAAGCTTTCTTT. J is TRBJ1-1 and V is TRBV19; 9 nucleotides agree with TRBD1. Germline CDR1 reads LNHDA; CDR2 reads SQIVND (reference sequence). The CDR3 consists of 14 residues. The V gene end was trimmed by 5 bases and the J gene end by 7 bases; junction bases not matched to a gene: 8.

The chain combines TRBV7-9 with TRBJ2-3, with 8 bases matching TRBD2. This CDR3 has 15 residues. J lost 3 bases, V lost 5 bases, and 7 bases had no gene match. Germline V gene data show CDR1 as SEHNR and CDR2 as FQNEAQ (reference sequence). The CDR3 sequence is CASSPPGLATDTQYF. The CDR3 DNA reads as TGTGCCAGCAGCCCTCCCGGACTAGCAACAGATACGCAGTATTTT. Combining the CDR3 with reference TRBV7-9 and TRBJ2-3 gives the whole variable domain DTGVSQNPRHKITKRGQNVTFRCDPISEHNRLYWYRQTLGQGPEFLTYFQNEAQLEKSRLLSDRFSAERPKGSFSTLEIQRTEQGDSAMYLCASSPPGLATDTQYFGPGTRLTVL.

This clone was detected only a few times. The genes are TRBV6-5 and TRBJ1-2; D not resolved. V gave up 2 bases and J gave up 5 bases, with 6 bases separating them. Germline loops: CDR1 MNHEY, CDR2 SVGAGI. The CDR3 totals 12 residues. The CDR3 region has the DNA TGTGCCAGCAGTTACGGCCCATATGGCTACACCTTC. Translation gives CASSYGPYGYTF.

This rearrangement joins TRBV5-6 to TRBJ1-5; D not resolved. Trimming stripped 3 bases from V and 5 bases from J, with 12 bases between. Germline CDR1 and CDR2: SGHDT and YYEEEE. CDR3 size: 14 residues. The CDR3 DNA is TGTGCCAGCAGCTCGATTACCGGAGATCAGCCCCAGCATTTT. This gives the protein CASSSITGDQPQHF.

The chain recombines TRBV11-3 with TRBJ2-2, with D possibly TRBD1 on 5 matching bases. This CDR3 spans 15 amino acids. Trimming took 5 bases from V and 4 from J, leaving 14 bases between them. In germline, CDR1 is SGHNT, CDR2 YENEEA. CDR3 sequence reads: CASSPSRAATGELFF. The CDR3 DNA reads TGTGCCAGCAGCCCCAGCAGGGCCGCCACCGGGGAGCTGTTTTTT.

The chain combines TRBV10-2 with TRBJ1-1; D is perhaps TRBD1 (5 bases). Germline CDR1 reads WSHSY; CDR2 reads SAAADI. V lost 11 bases, J lost 3 bases, and 16 bases lay in between. This CDR3 is 13 amino acids long. DNA of the CDR3: TGCGCCGTCTCAGGGATACGCGACACTGAAGCTTTCTTT. The encoded protein is CAVSGIRDTEAFF.

This chain uses TRBV28 with TRBJ1-2; D is perhaps TRBD1 (6 bases). V was cut by 7 bases and J by 6 bases, with 24 bases left in between. Germline lookup yields CDR1 MDHEN and CDR2 SYDVKM. The CDR3 extends over 16 amino acids. CDR3 residues: CASKGVKLGQGHGYTF. The CDR3 nucleotides are TGTGCCAGCAAGGGGGTAAAGCTCGGGCAGGGCCATGGCTACACCTTC.

This clone was seen only once. The J gene is TRBJ1-1, the V gene TRBV27; D remains ambiguous. Trimming took 6 bases from V and 4 from J, leaving 33 bases between them. This CDR3 contains 20 residues. CDR1 MNHEY and CDR2 SMNVEV come from the germline V gene (reference sequence). CDR3 bases: TGTGCCAGCAGCCCCTTAGAGGATTTACTTTCGAGGATGGATATCACTGAAGCTTTCTTT. Its translation is CASSPLEDLLSRMDITEAFF.

The count of this clone is one. CDR3 loop: CASSLKGTGGAKSWEQYF. CDR3 nucleotide sequence: TGTGCCAGCAGCTTAAAGGGGACAGGGGGCGCGAAGTCGTGGGAGCAGTACTTC. V usage is TRBV7-2 and J usage is TRBJ2-7; 12 nucleotides match TRBD1. V lost 2 bases, J lost 7 bases, and 15 bases stayed unmatched. The CDR3 contains 18 residues. Germline V gene data show CDR1 as SGHTA and CDR2 as FQGNSA. The complete variable domain, with remaining parts taken from reference TRBV7-2 and TRBJ2-7, reads GAGVSQSPSNKVTEKGKDVELRCDPISGHTALYWYRQSLGQGLEFLIYFQGNSAPDKSGLPSDRFSAERTGGSVSTLTIQRTQQEDSAVYLCASSLKGTGGAKSWEQYFGPGTRLTVT.

This clone was picked up one time. Other DNA sequences from this sample encode an identical CDR3 as well. The chain joins TRBV18 to TRBJ1-2; 9 bases are a match to TRBD1. V lost 1 base to trimming and J lost 6 bases; unmatched junction nucleotides: 0. The germline V gene encodes CDR1 KGHSH and CDR2 LQKENI. The CDR3 extends over 13 amino acids. DNA of the CDR3: TGTGCCAGCTCACCACGACAGGGGGATGGCTACACCTTC. Its translation is CASSPRQGDGYTF.

The chain is built from TRBV10-2 and TRBJ1-2; D gene ambiguous. The ends were cut back, 8 bases at V and 2 bases at J, with 9 bases in the middle. The germline CDR1 and CDR2 sequences are WSHSY and SAAADI. The CDR3 is 12 amino acids. The CDR3 protein is CASLGGNYGYTF. For the CDR3, the DNA is TGCGCCAGCCTAGGAGGGAACTATGGCTACACCTTC.

This clone showed up just once. CDR3 loop: CASSLGQANTQYF. The CDR3 DNA is TGCGCCAGCAGCTTGGGACAGGCGAATACGCAGTATTTT. This chain uses TRBV5-1 with TRBJ2-3, with D perhaps matching TRBD1 (6 bases). Germline-derived CDR1 and CDR2 are SGHRS and YFSETQ. Trimming removed 0 bases from V and 7 bases from J, with 9 bases in between. The CDR3 has 13 residues.

The genes are TRBV6-5 and TRBJ1-3; TRBD1 is a possible D gene (6 bases). Germline CDR1 and CDR2: MNHEY and SVGAGI. The CDR3 consists of 15 residues. Between the trimmed V and J ends, which lost 5 bases and 4 bases, there was a span of 15 bases. DNA for the CDR3: TGTGCCAGCAGTCGACAGGCCCGGGCGGGAAACACCATATATTTT. Its translation: CASSRQARAGNTIYF.

Worth noting for this clone: Within the sample, other DNA sequences also encode this same CDR3. The CDR3 DNA follows: TGTGCCAGCAGCCTCAGCACCGGGGAGCTGTTTTTT. Its protein product is CASSLSTGELFF. The chain carries TRBV5-5 and TRBJ2-2; D gene uncertain. Germline assignment: CDR1 SGHKS and CDR2 YYEKEE (reference sequence). The ends were cut back, 4 bases at V and 4 bases at J, with 5 bases in the middle. The CDR3 has 12 amino acids.

The gene calls are TRBV6-5 and TRBJ1-5; D remains unclear. Germline CDR1 and CDR2: MNHEY and SVGAGI. The CDR3 covers 15 residues. Trimming pared 6 bases from V and 5 bases from J, leaving 17 bases between. The CDR3 nucleotides read TGTGCCAGCAGCCCACTCCACAGCGGTTATCAGCCCCAGCATTTT. It specifies CASSPLHSGYQPQHF.

The V gene is TRBV2, the J gene TRBJ1-4; the D is unclear. Per the germline V gene, CDR1 is SNHLY and CDR2 is FYNNEI. CDR3 length: 14 residues. V shed 5 bases and J shed 7 bases, with 14 bases lying between them. This chain's CDR3 is CASSPNRRVEKLFF. In nucleotides, the CDR3 is TGTGCCAGCAGTCCCAATAGGAGGGTTGAAAAACTGTTTTTT.

The chain is built from TRBV27 and TRBJ2-1, with TRBD2 matching 9 bases. This CDR3 is built from 16 residues. V shed 5 bases and J 5 bases; nucleotides not matched to a gene: 10. In germline, CDR1 is MNHEY, CDR2 SMNVEV (reference sequence). CDR3 nucleotides: TGTGCCAGCAGTCATAGGGCGGGGGGGCGGAACAATGAGCAGTTCTTC. Protein sequence: CASSHRAGGRNNEQFF.

The CDR3 nucleotides read TGCGCCAGCAGCGCGGGACAGTACCAAGAGACCCAGTACTTC. Its translation is CASSAGQYQETQYF. The V and J genes are TRBV5-1 and TRBJ2-5; possible D gene TRBD1, 7 bases. V lost 4 bases and J lost 0, with 10 bases in between. CDR1 SGHRS and CDR2 YFSETQ come from the germline V gene. The CDR3 extends over 14 amino acids.

V usage is TRBV12-3 or TRBV12-4 and J usage is TRBJ2-3, with 8 bases fitting TRBD2. Losses at the gene ends were 8 bases for V and 14 bases for J; bases not matched to a gene: 12. This CDR3 is built from 12 residues. In DNA, the CDR3 is TGTGCCAGCCAATTTAGCGGGACTGAGGTGTATTTT. Protein sequence: CASQFSGTEVYF.

V usage is TRBV6-5 and J usage is TRBJ2-4; maybe TRBD2 (6 bases). Trimming removed 0 bases at V and 5 bases at J, with 11 bases between. The germline V gene encodes CDR1 MNHEY and CDR2 SVGAGI. CDR3 length: 15 residues. CDR3 region: CASSYSGGSENIQYF. Written as DNA, the CDR3 is TGTGCCAGCAGTTACTCGGGGGGTAGTGAAAACATTCAGTACTTC.

In DNA, the CDR3 is TGTGCCACCACTAGCGGGGGCCTCTTAGACAATGAGCAGTTCTTC. This gives the protein CATTSGGLLDNEQFF. This chain links TRBV24-1 with TRBJ2-1, with 10 bases that match TRBD2. The J segment lost 5 bases and the V segment lost 8 bases, leaving 8 bases of the junction unmatched. In germline, CDR1 is KGHDR, CDR2 SFDVKD. This CDR3 has 15 amino acids.

The V call is TRBV28, the J call TRBJ2-7, with 9 bases that match TRBD1. From germline, CDR1 is MDHEN and CDR2 SYDVKM. The CDR3 is made up of 14 amino acids. J lost 4 bases, V lost 2 bases, and 3 bases had no gene match. In DNA, the CDR3 is TGTGCCAGCAGTTTAGGCGGGACAGGGTACGAGCAGTACTTC. Translating it yields CASSLGGTGYEQYF.